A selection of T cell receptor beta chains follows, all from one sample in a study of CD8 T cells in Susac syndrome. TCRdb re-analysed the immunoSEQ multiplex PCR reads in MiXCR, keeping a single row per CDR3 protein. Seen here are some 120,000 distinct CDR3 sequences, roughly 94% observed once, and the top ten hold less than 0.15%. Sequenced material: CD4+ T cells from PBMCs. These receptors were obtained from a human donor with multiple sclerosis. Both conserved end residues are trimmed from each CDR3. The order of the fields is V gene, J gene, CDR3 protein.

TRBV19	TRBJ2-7	ASIGGVTYEQY
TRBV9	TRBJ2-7	ASSVDPRLSVYEQY
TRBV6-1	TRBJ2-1	ASSLGQGRKYNEQF
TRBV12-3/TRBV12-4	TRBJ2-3	AVPGGRDTQY
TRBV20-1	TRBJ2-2	SARRTSGPTGELF
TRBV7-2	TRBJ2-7	ASSLGPPGTGDEQY
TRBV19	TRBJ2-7	ASNRGGRGYEQY
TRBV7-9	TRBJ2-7	ASSPTGARSEQY
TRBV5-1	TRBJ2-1	ASSSRTSGTYNEQF
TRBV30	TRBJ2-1	AWLGRDEQF
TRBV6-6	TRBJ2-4	ASSYLGGDIQY
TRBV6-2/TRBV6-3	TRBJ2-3	ASSYGPPATDTQY
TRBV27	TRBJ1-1	ASSSAGADTEAF
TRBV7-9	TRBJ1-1	ASREGQGITEAF
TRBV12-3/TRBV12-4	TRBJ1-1	ASSFDGSNTEAF
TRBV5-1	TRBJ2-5	ASRDSGGSRETQY
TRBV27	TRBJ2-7	ASSRPGGVPYEQY
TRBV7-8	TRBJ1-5	ASSTRQGRLNQPQH
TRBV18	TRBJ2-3	ASSPKTTSGRLDTQY
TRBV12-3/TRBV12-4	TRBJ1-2	ASSSTGRGEYGYT
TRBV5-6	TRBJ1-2	ASSINGAAYGYT
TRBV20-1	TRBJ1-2	SARDRGYYGYT
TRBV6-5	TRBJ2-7	ASSYSGTGGNEQY
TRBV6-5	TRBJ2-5	ASSSLMLQETQY
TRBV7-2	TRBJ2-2	ASSPTGTNTGELF
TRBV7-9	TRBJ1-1	ASSSPWDGEAF
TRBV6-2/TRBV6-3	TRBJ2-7	ASSWQGRHEQY
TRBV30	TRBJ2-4	AWTSGNLAKNIQY
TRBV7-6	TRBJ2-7	ASSFFGDHEQY
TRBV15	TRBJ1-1	ATSRALGGGNTEAF
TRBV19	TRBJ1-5	ASSLTGTSPGQPQH
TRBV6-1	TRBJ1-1	ASSFRLTGPNTEAF
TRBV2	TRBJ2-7	ASSEERNTYEQY
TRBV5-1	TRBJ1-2	ASSPRDPPNYGYT
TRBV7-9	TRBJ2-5	ASSLAPASGTQY
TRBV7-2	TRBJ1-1	ASSLGPGAGEAF
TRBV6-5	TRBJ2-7	ASSYGTADYEQY
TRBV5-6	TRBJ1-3	ASRLGPISGNTIY
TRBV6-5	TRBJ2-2	ASSYRTGVNTGELF
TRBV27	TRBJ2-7	ASSDRLLGEQY
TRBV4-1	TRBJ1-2	ASSRTGGGNYGYT
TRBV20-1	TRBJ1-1	SATGTGTEAF
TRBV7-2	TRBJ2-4	ASSLWGMAKNIQY
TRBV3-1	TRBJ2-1	ASSPLARGPGNEQF
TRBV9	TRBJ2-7	ASSVGQGVYEQY
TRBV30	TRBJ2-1	AWSLGREYIYNEQF
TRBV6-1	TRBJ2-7	ATTFPGRVPYEQY
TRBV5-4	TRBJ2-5	ASSLDAGGATQETQY
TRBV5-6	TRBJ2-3	ASSLGVRGSDTQY
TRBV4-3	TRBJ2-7	ASSQIAGDRFGEQY
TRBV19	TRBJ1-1	ASSIGTAKAF
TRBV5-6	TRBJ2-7	ASSLTTVRNSYEQY
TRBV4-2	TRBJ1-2	ASSQESLTVFRADGYT
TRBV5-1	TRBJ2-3	ASSLITSTDTQY
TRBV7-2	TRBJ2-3	ASSSRVTTNTDTQY
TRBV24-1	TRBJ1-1	ATSDGDKPF
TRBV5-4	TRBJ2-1	ASSHTSYEQF
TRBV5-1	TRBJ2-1	ASLTGSGANEQF
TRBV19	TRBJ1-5	ASSEGRSNQPQH